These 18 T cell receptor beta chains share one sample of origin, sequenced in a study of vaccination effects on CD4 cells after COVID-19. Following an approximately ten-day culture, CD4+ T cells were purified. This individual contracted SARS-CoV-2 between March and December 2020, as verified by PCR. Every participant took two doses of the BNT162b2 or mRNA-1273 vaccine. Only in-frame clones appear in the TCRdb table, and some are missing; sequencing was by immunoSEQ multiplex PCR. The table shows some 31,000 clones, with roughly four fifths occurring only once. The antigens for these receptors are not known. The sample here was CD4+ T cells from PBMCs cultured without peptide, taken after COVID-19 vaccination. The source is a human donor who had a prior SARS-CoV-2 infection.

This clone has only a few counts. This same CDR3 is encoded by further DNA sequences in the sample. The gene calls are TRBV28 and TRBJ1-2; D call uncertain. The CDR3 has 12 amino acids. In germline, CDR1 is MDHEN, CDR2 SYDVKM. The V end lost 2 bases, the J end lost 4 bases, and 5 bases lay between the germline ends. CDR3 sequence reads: CASSLRLYGYTF. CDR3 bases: TGTGCCAGCAGTTTAAGGCTCTATGGCTACACCTTC.

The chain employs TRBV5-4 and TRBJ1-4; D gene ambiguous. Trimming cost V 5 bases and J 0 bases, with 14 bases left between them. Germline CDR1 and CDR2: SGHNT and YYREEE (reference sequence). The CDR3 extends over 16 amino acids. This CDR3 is CASSDGVGATNEKLFF. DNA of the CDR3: TGTGCCAGCAGTGATGGGGTCGGGGCAACTAATGAAAAACTGTTTTTT.

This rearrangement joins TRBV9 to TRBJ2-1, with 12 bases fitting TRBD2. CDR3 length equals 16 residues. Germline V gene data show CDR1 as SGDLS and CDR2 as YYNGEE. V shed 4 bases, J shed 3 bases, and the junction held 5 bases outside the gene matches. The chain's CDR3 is CASSPQTSGGYNEQFF. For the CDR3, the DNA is TGTGCCAGCAGCCCCCAGACTAGCGGGGGCTACAATGAGCAGTTCTTC.

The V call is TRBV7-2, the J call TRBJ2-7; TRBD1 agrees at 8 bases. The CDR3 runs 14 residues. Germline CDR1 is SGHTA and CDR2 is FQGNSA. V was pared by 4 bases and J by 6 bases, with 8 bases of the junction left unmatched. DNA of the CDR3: TGTGCCAGCAGCTCGGACAGGGTGCTTGGCGAGCAGTACTTC. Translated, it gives CASSSDRVLGEQYF. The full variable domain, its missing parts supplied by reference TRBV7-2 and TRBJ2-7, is GAGVSQSPSNKVTEKGKDVELRCDPISGHTALYWYRQSLGQGLEFLIYFQGNSAPDKSGLPSDRFSAERTGGSVSTLTIQRTQQEDSAVYLCASSSDRVLGEQYFGPGTRLTVT.

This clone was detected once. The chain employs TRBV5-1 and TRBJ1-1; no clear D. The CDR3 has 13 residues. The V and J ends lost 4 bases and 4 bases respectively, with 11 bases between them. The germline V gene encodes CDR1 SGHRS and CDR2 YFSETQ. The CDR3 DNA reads TGCGCCAGCAGCGACTACTGGGGCACTGAAGCTTTCTTT. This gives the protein CASSDYWGTEAFF.

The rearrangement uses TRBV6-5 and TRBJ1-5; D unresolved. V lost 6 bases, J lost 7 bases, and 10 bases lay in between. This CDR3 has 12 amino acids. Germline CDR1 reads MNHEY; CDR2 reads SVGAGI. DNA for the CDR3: TGTGCCAGCAGATGGTCAACCCAGCCCCAGCATTTT. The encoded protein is CASRWSTQPQHF.

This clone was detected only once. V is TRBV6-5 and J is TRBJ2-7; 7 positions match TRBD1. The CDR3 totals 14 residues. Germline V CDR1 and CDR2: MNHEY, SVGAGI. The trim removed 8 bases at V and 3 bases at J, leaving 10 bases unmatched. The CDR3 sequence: CASRRGIGLYEQYF. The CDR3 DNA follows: TGTGCCAGCCGCAGGGGGATTGGACTCTACGAGCAGTACTTC.

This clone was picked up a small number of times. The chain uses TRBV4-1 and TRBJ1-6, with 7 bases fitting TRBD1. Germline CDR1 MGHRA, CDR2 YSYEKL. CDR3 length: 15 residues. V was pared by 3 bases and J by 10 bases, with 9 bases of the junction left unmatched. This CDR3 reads CASSQGRDSNSPLHF. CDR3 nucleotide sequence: TGCGCCAGCAGCCAGGGTCGGGACAGCAACTCACCCCTCCACTTT.

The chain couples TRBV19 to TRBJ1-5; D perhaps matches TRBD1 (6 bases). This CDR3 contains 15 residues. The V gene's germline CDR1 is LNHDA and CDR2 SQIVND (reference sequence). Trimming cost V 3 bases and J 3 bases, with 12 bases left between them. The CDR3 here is CASSIGQLYNQPQHF. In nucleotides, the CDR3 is TGTGCCAGTAGTATTGGACAGTTATACAATCAGCCCCAGCATTTT.

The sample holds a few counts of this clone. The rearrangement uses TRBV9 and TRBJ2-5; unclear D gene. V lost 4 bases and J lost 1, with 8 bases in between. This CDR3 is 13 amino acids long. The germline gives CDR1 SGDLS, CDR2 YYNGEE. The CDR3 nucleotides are TGTGCCAGCAGCCGAGATACCCAAGAGACCCAGTACTTC. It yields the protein CASSRDTQETQYF.

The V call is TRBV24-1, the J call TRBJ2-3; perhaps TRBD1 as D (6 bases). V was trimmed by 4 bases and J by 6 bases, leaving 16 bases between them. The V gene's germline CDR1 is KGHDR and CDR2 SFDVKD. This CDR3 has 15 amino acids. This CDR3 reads CATSEPTGSGDTQYF. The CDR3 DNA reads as TGTGCCACCAGTGAGCCTACAGGGTCCGGGGATACGCAGTATTTT.

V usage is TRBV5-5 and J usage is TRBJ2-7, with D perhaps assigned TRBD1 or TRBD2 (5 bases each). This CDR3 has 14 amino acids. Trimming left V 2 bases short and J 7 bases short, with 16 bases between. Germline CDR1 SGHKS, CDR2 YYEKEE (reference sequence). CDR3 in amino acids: CASSLRDGDWEQYF. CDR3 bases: TGTGCCAGCAGCTTAAGGGACGGCGATTGGGAGCAGTACTTC.

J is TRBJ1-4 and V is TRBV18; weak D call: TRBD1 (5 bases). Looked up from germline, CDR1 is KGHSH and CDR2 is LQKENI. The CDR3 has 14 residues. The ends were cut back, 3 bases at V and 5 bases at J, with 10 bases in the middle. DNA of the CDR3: TGTGCCAGCTCACCGACAGTAAACAATGAAAAACTGTTTTTT. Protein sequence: CASSPTVNNEKLFF.

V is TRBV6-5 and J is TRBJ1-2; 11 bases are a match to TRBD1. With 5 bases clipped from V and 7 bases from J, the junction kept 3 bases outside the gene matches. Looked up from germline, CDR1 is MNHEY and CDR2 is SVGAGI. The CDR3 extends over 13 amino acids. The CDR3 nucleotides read TGTGCCAGCAGTAGGACAGGGGGCTCTGGCTACACCTTC. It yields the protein CASSRTGGSGYTF.

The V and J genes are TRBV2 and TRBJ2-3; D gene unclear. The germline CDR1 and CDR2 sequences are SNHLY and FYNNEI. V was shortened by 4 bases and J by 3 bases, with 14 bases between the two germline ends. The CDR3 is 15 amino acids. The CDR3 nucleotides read TGTGCCAGCAGTGTCTCGGCGGAACATACAGATACGCAGTATTTT. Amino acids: CASSVSAEHTDTQYF.

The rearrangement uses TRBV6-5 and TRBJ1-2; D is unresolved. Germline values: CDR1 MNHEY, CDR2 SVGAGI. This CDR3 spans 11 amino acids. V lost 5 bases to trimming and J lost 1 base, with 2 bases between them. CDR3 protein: CASSNNYGYTF. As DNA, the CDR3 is TGTGCCAGCAGTAATAACTATGGCTACACCTTC.

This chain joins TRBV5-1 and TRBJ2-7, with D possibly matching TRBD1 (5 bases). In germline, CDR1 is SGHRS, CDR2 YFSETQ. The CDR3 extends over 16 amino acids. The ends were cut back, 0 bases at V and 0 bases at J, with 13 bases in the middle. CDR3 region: CASSLVRQGYSYEQYF. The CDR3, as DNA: TGCGCCAGCAGCTTGGTGCGGCAGGGATACTCCTACGAGCAGTACTTC.

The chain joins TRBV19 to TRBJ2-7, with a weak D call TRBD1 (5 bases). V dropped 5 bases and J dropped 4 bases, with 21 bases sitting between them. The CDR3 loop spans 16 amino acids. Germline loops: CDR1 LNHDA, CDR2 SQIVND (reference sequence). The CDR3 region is CASSWYGAADPYEQYF. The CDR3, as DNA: TGTGCCAGTAGTTGGTATGGGGCAGCAGACCCATACGAGCAGTACTTC.